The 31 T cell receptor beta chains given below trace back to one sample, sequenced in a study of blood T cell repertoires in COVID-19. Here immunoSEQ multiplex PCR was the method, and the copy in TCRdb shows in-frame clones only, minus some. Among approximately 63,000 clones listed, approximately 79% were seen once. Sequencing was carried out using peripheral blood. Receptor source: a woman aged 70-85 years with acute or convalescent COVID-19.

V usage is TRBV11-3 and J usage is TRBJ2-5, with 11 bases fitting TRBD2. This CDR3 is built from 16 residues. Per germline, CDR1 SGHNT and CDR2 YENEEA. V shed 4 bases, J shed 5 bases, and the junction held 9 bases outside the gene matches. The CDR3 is CASSWGSGGADETQYF. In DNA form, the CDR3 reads TGTGCCAGCAGCTGGGGTAGCGGGGGGGCGGATGAGACCCAGTACTTC.

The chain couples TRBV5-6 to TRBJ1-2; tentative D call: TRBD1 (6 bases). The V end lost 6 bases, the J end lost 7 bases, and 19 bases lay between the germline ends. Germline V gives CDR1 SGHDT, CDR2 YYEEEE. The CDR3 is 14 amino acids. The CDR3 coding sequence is TGTGCCAGCACCACCCTGTGGGGGCTCGGTGGCTACACCTTC. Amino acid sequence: CASTTLWGLGGYTF.

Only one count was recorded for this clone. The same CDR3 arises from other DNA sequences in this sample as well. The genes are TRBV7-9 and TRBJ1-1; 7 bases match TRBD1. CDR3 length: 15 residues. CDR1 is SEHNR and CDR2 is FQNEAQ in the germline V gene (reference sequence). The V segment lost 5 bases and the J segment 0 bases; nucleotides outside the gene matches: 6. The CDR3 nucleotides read TGTGCCAGCAGCCCGCGACAGGGTATGAACACTGAAGCTTTCTTT. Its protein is CASSPRQGMNTEAFF.

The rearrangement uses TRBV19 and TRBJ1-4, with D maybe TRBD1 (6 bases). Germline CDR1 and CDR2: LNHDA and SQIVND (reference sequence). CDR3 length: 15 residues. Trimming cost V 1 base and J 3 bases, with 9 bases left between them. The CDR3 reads CASSIASGANEKLFF. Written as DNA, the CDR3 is TGTGCCAGTAGTATAGCATCAGGGGCTAATGAAAAACTGTTTTTT.

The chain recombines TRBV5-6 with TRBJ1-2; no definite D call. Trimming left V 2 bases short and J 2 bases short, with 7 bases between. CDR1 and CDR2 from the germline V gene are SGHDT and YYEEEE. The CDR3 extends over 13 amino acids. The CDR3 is CASSFRGNYGYTF. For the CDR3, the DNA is TGTGCCAGCAGCTTTAGAGGGAACTATGGCTACACCTTC.

In DNA form, the CDR3 reads TGTGCCTGGATCCCCAGGGGGAGCAATCAGCCCCAGCATTTT. This encodes CAWIPRGSNQPQHF. The chain recombines TRBV30 with TRBJ1-5, with TRBD1 identical over 7 bases. Germline values: CDR1 GTSNPN, CDR2 SVGIG (reference sequence). This CDR3 contains 14 residues. V dropped 4 bases and J dropped 1; count of bases not matched to a gene: 4. Supplemented by reference TRBV30 and TRBJ1-5, the full variable domain reads SQTIHQWPATLVQPVGSPLSLECTVEGTSNPNLYWYRQAAGRGLQLLFYSVGIGQISSEVPQNLSASRPQDRQFILSSKKLLLSDSGFYLCAWIPRGSNQPQHFGDGTRLSIL.

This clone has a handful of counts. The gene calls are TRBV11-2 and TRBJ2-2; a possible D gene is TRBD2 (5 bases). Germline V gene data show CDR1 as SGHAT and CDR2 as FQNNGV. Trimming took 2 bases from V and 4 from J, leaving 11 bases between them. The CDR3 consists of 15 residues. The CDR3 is CASSLSRVVTGELFF. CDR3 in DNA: TGTGCCAGCAGCTTATCGAGGGTAGTCACCGGGGAGCTGTTTTTT.

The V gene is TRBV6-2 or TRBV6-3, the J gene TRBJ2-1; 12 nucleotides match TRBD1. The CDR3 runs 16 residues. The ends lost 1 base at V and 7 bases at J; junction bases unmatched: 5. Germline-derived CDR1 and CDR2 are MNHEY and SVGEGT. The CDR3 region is CASSYFGTGGRNEQFF. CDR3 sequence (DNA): TGTGCCAGCAGTTACTTCGGGACAGGGGGCAGAAATGAGCAGTTCTTC.

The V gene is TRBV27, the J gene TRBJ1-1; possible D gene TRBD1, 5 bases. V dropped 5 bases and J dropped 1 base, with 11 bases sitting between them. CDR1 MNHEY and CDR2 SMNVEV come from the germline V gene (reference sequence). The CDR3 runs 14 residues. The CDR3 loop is CASSTRQKNTEAFF. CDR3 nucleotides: TGTGCCAGCAGTACGCGACAGAAGAACACTGAAGCTTTCTTT.

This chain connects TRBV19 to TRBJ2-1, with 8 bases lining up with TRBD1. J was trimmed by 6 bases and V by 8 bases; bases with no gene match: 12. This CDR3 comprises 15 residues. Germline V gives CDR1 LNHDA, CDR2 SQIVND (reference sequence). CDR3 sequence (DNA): TGTGCCAGTCTCGACACGACAGGGGTTTCCAATGAGCAGTTCTTC. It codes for CASLDTTGVSNEQFF.

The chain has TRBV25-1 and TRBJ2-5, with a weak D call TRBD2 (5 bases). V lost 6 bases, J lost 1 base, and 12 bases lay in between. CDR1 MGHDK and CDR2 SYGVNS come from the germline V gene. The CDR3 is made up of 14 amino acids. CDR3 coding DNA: TGTGCCAGCAGGGCGCGGGCAGTCCAAGAGACCCAGTACTTC. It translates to CASRARAVQETQYF.

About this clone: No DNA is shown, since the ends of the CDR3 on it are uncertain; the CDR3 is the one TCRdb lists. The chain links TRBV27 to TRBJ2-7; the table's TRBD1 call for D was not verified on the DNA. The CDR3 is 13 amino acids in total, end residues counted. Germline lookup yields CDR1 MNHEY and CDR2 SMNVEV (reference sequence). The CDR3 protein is CASSFGTGASKYF.

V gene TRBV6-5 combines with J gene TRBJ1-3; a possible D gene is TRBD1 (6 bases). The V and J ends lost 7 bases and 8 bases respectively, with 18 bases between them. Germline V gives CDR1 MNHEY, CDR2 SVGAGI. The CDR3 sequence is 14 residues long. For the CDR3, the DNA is TGTGCCAGCACTCGGGGGGCGTCTCTAGACACCATATATTTT. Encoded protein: CASTRGASLDTIYF.

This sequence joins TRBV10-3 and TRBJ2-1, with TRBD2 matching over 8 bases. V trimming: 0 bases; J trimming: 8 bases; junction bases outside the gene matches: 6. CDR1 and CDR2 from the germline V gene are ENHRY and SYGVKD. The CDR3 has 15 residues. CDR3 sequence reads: CAISESGLGFDEQFF. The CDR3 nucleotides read TGTGCCATCAGTGAGTCGGGACTAGGGTTCGATGAGCAGTTCTTC.

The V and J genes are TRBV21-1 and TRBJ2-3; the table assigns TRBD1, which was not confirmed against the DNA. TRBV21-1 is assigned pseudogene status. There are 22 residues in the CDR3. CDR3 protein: CASSSPGTGFRGLSRSPDTQYF. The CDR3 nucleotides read TGTGCCAGCAGCAGTCCCGGGACAGGGTTTCGGGGCCTCAGTCGATCCCCAGATACGCAGTATTTT.

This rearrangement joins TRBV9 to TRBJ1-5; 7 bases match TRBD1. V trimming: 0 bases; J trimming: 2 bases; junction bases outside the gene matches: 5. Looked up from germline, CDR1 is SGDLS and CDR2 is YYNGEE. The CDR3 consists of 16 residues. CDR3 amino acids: CASSVGGGGGNQPQHF. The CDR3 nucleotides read TGTGCCAGCAGCGTAGGAGGGGGCGGGGGCAATCAGCCCCAGCATTTT. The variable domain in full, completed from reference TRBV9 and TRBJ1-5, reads DSGVTQTPKHLITATGQRVTLRCSPRSGDLSVYWYQQSLDQGLQFLIQYYNGEERAKGNILERFSAQQFPDLHSELNLSSLELGDSALYFCASSVGGGGGNQPQHFGDGTRLSIL.

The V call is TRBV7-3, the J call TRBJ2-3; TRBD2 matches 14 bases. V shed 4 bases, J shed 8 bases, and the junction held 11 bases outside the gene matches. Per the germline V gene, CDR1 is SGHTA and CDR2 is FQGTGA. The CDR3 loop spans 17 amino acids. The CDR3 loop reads CASSSPTSGGGRSTQYF. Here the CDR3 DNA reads TGTGCCAGCAGCTCCCCGACTAGCGGGGGGGGAAGATCTACGCAGTATTTT.

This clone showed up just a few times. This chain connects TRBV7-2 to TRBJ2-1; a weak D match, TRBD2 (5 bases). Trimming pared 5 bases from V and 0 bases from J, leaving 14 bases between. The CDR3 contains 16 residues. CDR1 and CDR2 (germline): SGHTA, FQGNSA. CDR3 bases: TGTGCCAGCAGCCCCAGCGGACCCCCCTCCTACAATGAGCAGTTCTTC. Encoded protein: CASSPSGPPSYNEQFF.

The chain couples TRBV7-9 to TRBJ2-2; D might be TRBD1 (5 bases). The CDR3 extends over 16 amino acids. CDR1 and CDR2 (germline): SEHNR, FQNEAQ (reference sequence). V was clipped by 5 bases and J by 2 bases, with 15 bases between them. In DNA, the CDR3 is TGTGCCAGCAGCCTCCAAACAGGAGTAAACACCGGGGAGCTGTTTTTT. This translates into CASSLQTGVNTGELFF.

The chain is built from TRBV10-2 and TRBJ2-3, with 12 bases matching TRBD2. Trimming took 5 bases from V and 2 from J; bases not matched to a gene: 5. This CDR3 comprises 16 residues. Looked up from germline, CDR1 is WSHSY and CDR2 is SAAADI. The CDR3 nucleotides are TGCGCCAGCAGTTCTCGGACTAGCGGGGACACAGATACGCAGTATTTT. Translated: CASSSRTSGDTDTQYF.

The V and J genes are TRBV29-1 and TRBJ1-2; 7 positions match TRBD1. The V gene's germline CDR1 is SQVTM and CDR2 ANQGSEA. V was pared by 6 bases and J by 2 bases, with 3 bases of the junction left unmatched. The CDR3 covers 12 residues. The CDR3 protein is CSVNRGNYGYTF. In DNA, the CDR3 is TGCAGCGTCAACAGGGGCAACTATGGCTACACCTTC.

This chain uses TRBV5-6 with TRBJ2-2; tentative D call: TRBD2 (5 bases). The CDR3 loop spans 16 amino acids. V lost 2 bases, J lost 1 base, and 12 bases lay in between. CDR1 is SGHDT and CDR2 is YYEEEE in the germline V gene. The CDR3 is CASSFSYGRNTGELFF. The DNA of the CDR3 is TGTGCCAGCAGCTTTAGCTATGGGAGGAACACCGGGGAGCTGTTTTTT.

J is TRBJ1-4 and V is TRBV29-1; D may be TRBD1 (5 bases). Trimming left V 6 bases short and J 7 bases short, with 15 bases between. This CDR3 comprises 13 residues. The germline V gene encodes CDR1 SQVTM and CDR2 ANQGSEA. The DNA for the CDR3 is TGCAGCGTGGGAGGGGCAATGGGTGAAAAACTGTTTTTT. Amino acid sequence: CSVGGAMGEKLFF.

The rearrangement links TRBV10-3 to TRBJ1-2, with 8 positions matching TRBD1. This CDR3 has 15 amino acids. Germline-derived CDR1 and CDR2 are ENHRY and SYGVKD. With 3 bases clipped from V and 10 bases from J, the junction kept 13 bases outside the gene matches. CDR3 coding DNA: TGTGCCATCAGTGATCAGGGGGCTACCTCCTACGACTACACCTTC. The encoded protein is CAISDQGATSYDYTF.

Here the CDR3 DNA reads TGCGCCAGCAATCAGGGAGGGACCGGGGCCAACGTCCTGACTTTC. It yields the protein CASNQGGTGANVLTF. The chain employs TRBV5-1 and TRBJ2-6; 7 bases are shared with TRBD2. Germline CDR1 SGHRS, CDR2 YFSETQ. V was pared by 6 bases and J by 4 bases, with 7 bases of the junction left unmatched. The CDR3 consists of 15 residues.

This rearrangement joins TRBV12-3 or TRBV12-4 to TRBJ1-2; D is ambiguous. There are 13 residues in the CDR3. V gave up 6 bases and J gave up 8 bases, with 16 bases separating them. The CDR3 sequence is CASSPDSLWGYTF. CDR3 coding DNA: TGTGCCAGCAGCCCGGATAGCCTCTGGGGCTACACCTTC.

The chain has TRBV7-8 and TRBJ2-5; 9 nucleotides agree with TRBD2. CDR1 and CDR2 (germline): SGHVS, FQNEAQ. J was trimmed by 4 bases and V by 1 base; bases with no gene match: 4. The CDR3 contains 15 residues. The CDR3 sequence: CASSLVAGGLETQYF. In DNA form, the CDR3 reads TGTGCCAGCAGCTTAGTGGCGGGGGGGCTAGAGACCCAGTACTTC. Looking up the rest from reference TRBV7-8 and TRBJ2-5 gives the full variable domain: GAGVSQSPRYKVAKRGQDVALRCDPISGHVSLFWYQQALGQGPEFLTYFQNEAQLDKSGLPSDRFFAERPEGSVSTLKIQRTQQEDSAVYLCASSLVAGGLETQYFGPGTRLLVL.

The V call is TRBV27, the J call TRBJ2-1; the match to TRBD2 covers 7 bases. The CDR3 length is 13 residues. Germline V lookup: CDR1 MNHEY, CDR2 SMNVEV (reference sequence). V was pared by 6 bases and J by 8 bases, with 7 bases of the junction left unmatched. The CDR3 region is CASSHGGYDEQFF. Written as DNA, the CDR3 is TGTGCCAGCAGCCACGGGGGGTATGATGAGCAGTTCTTC.

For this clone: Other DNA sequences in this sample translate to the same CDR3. The CDR3 spells CASSPDSNYGYTF. In nucleotides, the CDR3 is TGTGCCAGCTCGCCAGACAGTAACTATGGCTACACCTTC. The J gene is TRBJ1-2, the V gene TRBV18, with D tentatively TRBD1 (5 bases). Germline V CDR1 and CDR2: KGHSH, LQKENI. V was clipped by 6 bases and J by 1 base, with 9 bases between them. The CDR3 is 13 residues long.

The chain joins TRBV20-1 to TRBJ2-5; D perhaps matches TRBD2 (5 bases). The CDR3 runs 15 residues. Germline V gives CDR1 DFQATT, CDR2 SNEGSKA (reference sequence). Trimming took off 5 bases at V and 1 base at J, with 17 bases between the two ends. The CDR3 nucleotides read TGCAGTGCTGGTGACTATACCACTCTCCAAGAGACCCAGTACTTC. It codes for CSAGDYTTLQETQYF.

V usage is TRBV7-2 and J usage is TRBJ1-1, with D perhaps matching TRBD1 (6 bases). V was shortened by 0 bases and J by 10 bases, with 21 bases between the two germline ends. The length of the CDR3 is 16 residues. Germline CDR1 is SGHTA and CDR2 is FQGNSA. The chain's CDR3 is CASSLAPASQGNVAFF. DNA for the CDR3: TGTGCCAGCAGCTTAGCGCCCGCGAGTCAGGGGAATGTAGCTTTCTTT. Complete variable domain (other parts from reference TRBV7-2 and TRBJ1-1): GAGVSQSPSNKVTEKGKDVELRCDPISGHTALYWYRQSLGQGLEFLIYFQGNSAPDKSGLPSDRFSAERTGGSVSTLTIQRTQQEDSAVYLCASSLAPASQGNVAFFGQGTRLTVV.